Listed below are T cell receptor beta chains from one sample, sequenced in a study of regulatory T cells in long-lasting Graves disease. TCRdb itself ran the multiplex PCR reads through MiXCR, one entry per CDR3 protein. The table records some 300,000 distinct CDR3 sequences, around 20% of them present only once. This specimen was peripheral blood mononuclear cells (PBMCs), taken when the disease was refractory, from a patient treated with antithyroid drugs. Every receptor here comes from a female donor with Graves disease. Each CDR3 is given with its conserved first and last residue. Each record gives: J gene, V gene, clone size, D gene, CDR3 protein, CDR3 DNA. D genes are given only for firm matches. Size is stated for part of the rows, as once, few or many counts, or as a class when the clone is expanded.

J: TRBJ1-1; V: TRBV5-1; size: many; D: -; CDR3: CASSLAGTNTEAFF; DNA: TGCGCCAGCAGCTTGGCCGGGACGAACACTGAAGCTTTCTTT
J: TRBJ1-3; V: TRBV7-9; size: few; D: TRBD1; CDR3: CASSWYTGGASGNTIYF; DNA: TGTGCCAGCAGCTGGTACACAGGGGGCGCGAGTGGAAACACCATATATTTT
J: TRBJ1-3; V: TRBV12-3/TRBV12-4; size: -; D: TRBD1; CDR3: CASRGRDRGNTIYF; DNA: TGTGCCAGCAGGGGTAGGGACAGGGGAAACACCATATATTTT
J: TRBJ2-7; V: TRBV20-1; size: few; D: TRBD2; CDR3: CSATHAGDPRAYEQYF; DNA: TGCAGTGCTACCCATGCGGGGGACCCCCGGGCCTACGAGCAGTACTTC
J: TRBJ1-1; V: TRBV5-5; size: -; D: -; CDR3: CASSFTGSTEAFF; DNA: TGTGCCAGCAGCTTCACCGGGTCGACTGAAGCTTTCTTT
J: TRBJ2-7; V: TRBV28; size: few; D: TRBD1; CDR3: CASRFQGATYEQYF; DNA: TGTGCCAGCAGATTCCAGGGGGCAACCTACGAGCAGTACTTC
J: TRBJ2-5; V: TRBV20-1; size: few; D: -; CDR3: CSARSDHEETQYF; DNA: TGCAGTGCTAGGTCGGACCATGAAGAGACCCAGTACTTC
J: TRBJ2-7; V: TRBV28; size: -; D: TRBD1; CDR3: CASSNTGVSYEQYF; DNA: TGTGCCAGCAGTAATACAGGGGTTTCCTACGAGCAGTACTTC
J: TRBJ2-5; V: TRBV27; size: -; D: TRBD2; CDR3: CASSGLAGVGETQYF; DNA: TGTGCCAGCAGTGGATTAGCGGGAGTGGGGGAGACCCAGTACTTC
J: TRBJ2-5; V: TRBV7-9; size: -; D: TRBD2; CDR3: CASSPRTGTSGLSHF; DNA: TGTGCCAGCAGCCCAAGAACCGGGACTAGCGGTCTCTCGCACTTC
J: TRBJ2-7; V: TRBV10-3; size: -; D: -; CDR3: CAIWQGDYEQYF; DNA: TGTGCCATCTGGCAGGGAGACTACGAGCAGTACTTC
J: TRBJ2-2; V: TRBV7-9; size: few; D: TRBD2; CDR3: CASSTSRGTSGVTGELFF; DNA: TGTGCCAGCAGCACCTCGCGGGGGACTAGCGGGGTCACCGGGGAGCTGTTTTTT
J: TRBJ2-3; V: TRBV28; size: -; D: TRBD2; CDR3: CASQSGGLAGGGGTDTQYF; DNA: TGTGCCTCACAATCCGGGGGACTAGCGGGAGGCGGTGGCACAGATACGCAGTATTTT
J: TRBJ2-5; V: TRBV6-1; size: few; D: -; CDR3: CASSYRAQETQYF; DNA: TGTGCCAGCAGCTACAGGGCACAAGAGACCCAGTACTTC
J: TRBJ1-5; V: TRBV12-3/TRBV12-4; size: -; D: -; CDR3: CASSPGGPDTQHF; DNA: TGTGCCAGCAGCCCGGGAGGGCCAGATACGCAGCATTTT
J: TRBJ2-7; V: TRBV7-9; size: few; D: TRBD1; CDR3: CASSPGGASAYEQYF; DNA: TGTGCCAGCAGCCCAGGGGGCGCATCTGCCTACGAGCAGTACTTC
J: TRBJ2-3; V: TRBV28; size: few; D: -; CDR3: CASSLAGHGTDTQYF; DNA: TGTGCCAGCAGTTTAGCCGGACACGGCACAGATACGCAGTATTTT
J: TRBJ2-5; V: TRBV6-9; size: -; D: -; CDR3: CASSYSSRKETQYF; DNA: TGTGCCAGCAGTTATTCGTCCAGAAAAGAGACCCAGTACTTC
J: TRBJ2-5; V: TRBV12-3/TRBV12-4; size: few; D: TRBD1; CDR3: CASTEDREETQYF; DNA: TGTGCCAGCACTGAGGACAGGGAAGAGACCCAGTACTTC
J: TRBJ2-5; V: TRBV28; size: few; D: -; CDR3: CATLRGAGVWETQYF; DNA: TGTGCCACCCTTCGGGGGGCGGGAGTGTGGGAGACCCAGTACTTC
J: TRBJ2-3; V: TRBV4-1; size: -; D: TRBD2; CDR3: CASSQGTSGRFYTQYF; DNA: TGCGCCAGCAGCCAAGGAACTAGCGGGAGGTTCTATACGCAGTATTTT
J: TRBJ1-6; V: TRBV20-1; size: many; D: TRBD1; CDR3: CSASQDRMPYNSPLHF; DNA: TGCAGTGCTAGTCAGGACAGGATGCCCTATAATTCACCCCTCCACTTT
J: TRBJ1-6; V: TRBV28; size: few; D: TRBD1; CDR3: CASRDRGLSPLHF; DNA: TGTGCCAGCCGGGACAGGGGGCTATCACCCCTCCACTTT
J: TRBJ2-7; V: TRBV10-3; size: many; D: -; CDR3: CAISDQEAIPSYEQYF; DNA: TGTGCCATCAGTGATCAGGAAGCAATTCCATCCTACGAGCAGTACTTC
J: TRBJ2-7; V: TRBV19; size: few; D: -; CDR3: CASSPGQGSHYEQYF; DNA: TGTGCCAGTAGCCCAGGGCAGGGGTCCCACTACGAGCAGTACTTC
J: TRBJ1-1; V: TRBV27; size: many; D: -; CDR3: CASNSQGFDTEAFF; DNA: TGTGCCAGCAACTCCCAGGGTTTTGACACTGAAGCTTTCTTT
J: TRBJ2-7; V: TRBV28; size: -; D: -; CDR3: CASSYLTGTPDEQYF; DNA: TGTGCCAGCAGTTACCTGACCGGGACCCCCGACGAGCAGTACTTC
J: TRBJ1-5; V: TRBV7-2; size: many; D: -; CDR3: CASSLQTGGNQPQHF; DNA: TGTGCCAGCAGCTTACAGACAGGAGGAAATCAGCCCCAGCATTTT
J: TRBJ1-4; V: TRBV6-2/TRBV6-3; size: -; D: -; CDR3: CASSHMGRDEKLFF; DNA: TGTGCCAGCAGTCACATGGGTCGAGATGAAAAACTGTTTTTT
J: TRBJ2-7; V: TRBV6-1; size: few; D: TRBD1; CDR3: CASRGTGLSYEQYF; DNA: TGTGCCAGCAGGGGGACAGGGCTCTCCTACGAGCAGTACTTC
J: TRBJ1-5; V: TRBV13; size: many; D: -; CDR3: CASSLGGPGVQPQHF; DNA: TGTGCCAGCAGCTTAGGAGGACCCGGCGTTCAGCCCCAGCATTTT
J: TRBJ2-7; V: TRBV11-2; size: many; D: -; CDR3: CASSLLGPGSVRYEQYF; DNA: TGTGCCAGCAGCTTGCTCGGACCAGGGAGCGTGCGGTACGAGCAGTACTTC
J: TRBJ2-7; V: TRBV4-3; size: -; D: TRBD1; CDR3: CASSQDRDRTYEQYF; DNA: TGCGCCAGCAGCCAAGATCGGGACAGAACCTACGAGCAGTACTTC